The source of this T cell receptor beta chain is a study of radiotherapy plus CTLA-4 blockade in lung cancer. Only in-frame clones appear in the TCRdb table, and some are missing; sequencing was by immunoSEQ multiplex PCR. The sample consists of tens of thousands of clones, 84% of them appearing once. Germline V gives CDR1 SGHRS, CDR2 YFSETQ. CDR3 length equals 14 residues. The ends were cut back, 0 bases at V and 4 bases at J, with 10 bases in the middle. This specimen consisted of peripheral blood, obtained from a patient treated with radiotherapy plus ipilimumab. The chain couples TRBV5-1 to TRBJ1-2; no clear D gene. The sequence came from a human donor with non-small cell lung cancer whose response to radiotherapy plus ipilimumab could not be evaluated. Here the CDR3 DNA reads TGCGCCAGCAGCTTGGGCAGCGCTCTCTATGGCTACACCTTC. Translation gives CASSLGSALYGYTF.